This T cell receptor (beta chain) appears in the sequencing data of a study of vaccination and CD4 T cells after COVID-19. Study-level background: SARS-CoV-2, HCoV-NL63, HCoV-OC43 and HCoV-229E supplied the overlapping spike peptides used to stimulate cells.

Once obtained from cultured CD4+ T cells, the DNA was sequenced using the Oncomine TCR Beta short-read assay. TCRdb fed the PCR reads into MiXCR, producing one record per CDR3 protein. The sample includes 8,500 to 9,000 distinct CDR3 sequences, over 40% of them seen just once. Germline V CDR1 and CDR2: MNHNS, SASEGT. CDR3 length: 12 amino acids. The V and J ends lost 6 bases and 3 bases respectively, with 8 bases between them. The table lists this clonotype with a few counts. The antigen is unknown. Study outcomes and limitations: In convalescent patients, 304 of 307 vaccine-specific clones were mono-reactive for SARS-CoV-2 spike. Counts of SARS-CoV-2-reactive clonotypes had a median that went from approximately 23 to 38, a nonsignificant change.

Regarding treatment: approximately nine-day PBMC culture with coronavirus spike peptide pools or control peptides (ViraFEST assay). From the unexposed donor, CD4+ T cells were collected ahead of the COVID-19 pandemic (2011-2018). The cultures had half their medium swapped for fresh IL-2 medium on days 3 and 7. The V and J genes are TRBV6-1 and TRBJ1-1; the D is unclear. The sequenced sample consisted of CD4+ T cells from blood, cultured in vitro. The receptor comes from a human donor in good health. The CDR3 here is CASRVGDTEAFF. CDR3 bases: TGTGCCAGCAGGGTAGGAGACACTGAAGCTTTCTTT.